This T cell receptor (beta chain) was identified in a study of shared clonotypes between healthy human individuals. Findings and limits, study-wide: A small donor pool kept down the genetic and exposure-history diversity that was represented. Naive CD4 clonotypes were shared across a handful of donors at around 5.4%.

Those who donated, Caucasian adults without exception, all lived in Nashville, Tennessee. Investigators divided CD4+ cells into CD45RA+ naive and CD45RA-negative memory subsets. The assay was immunoSEQ multiplex PCR, and TCRdb's table has in-frame clones only and misses some. The data contain about 680,000 clones, around 73% of them singletons. V lost 5 bases and J 0 bases, leaving 11 bases between the germline ends. Looked up from germline, CDR1 is SGHRS and CDR2 is YFSETQ. This CDR3 spans 15 amino acids. With respect to this clone: Its specificity is unknown.

V gene TRBV5-1 combines with J gene TRBJ1-4, with D perhaps TRBD1 (5 bases). Material: memory CD4+ T cells sorted from blood. Sample subset: CD45RA-negative fraction. The receptor was isolated from a woman in her 30s in good health. CDR3 loop: CASRLSGATNEKLFF. Written as DNA, the CDR3 is TGCGCCAGCAGACTTTCGGGGGCAACTAATGAAAAACTGTTTTTT.